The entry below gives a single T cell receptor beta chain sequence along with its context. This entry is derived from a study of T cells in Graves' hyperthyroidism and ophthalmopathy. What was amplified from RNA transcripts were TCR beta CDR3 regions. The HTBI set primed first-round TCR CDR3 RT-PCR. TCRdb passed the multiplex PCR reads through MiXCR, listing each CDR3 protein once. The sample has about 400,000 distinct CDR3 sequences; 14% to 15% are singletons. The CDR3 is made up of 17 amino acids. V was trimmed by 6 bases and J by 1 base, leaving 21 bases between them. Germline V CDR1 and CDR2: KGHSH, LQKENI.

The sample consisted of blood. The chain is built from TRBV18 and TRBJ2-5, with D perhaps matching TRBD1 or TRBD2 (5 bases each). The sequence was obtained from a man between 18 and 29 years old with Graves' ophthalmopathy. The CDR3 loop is CASSRNPLGTLQETQYF. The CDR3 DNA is TGTGCCAGCTCCCGCAACCCTCTCGGGACGCTCCAAGAGACCCAGTACTTC. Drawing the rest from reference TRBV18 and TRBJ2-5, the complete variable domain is NAGVMQNPRHLVRRRGQEARLRCSPMKGHSHVYWYRQLPEEGLKFMVYLQKENIIDESGMPKERFSAEFPKEGPSILRIQQVVRGDSAAYFCASSRNPLGTLQETQYFGPGTRLLVL.